Listed here are 21 T cell receptor beta chains from one sample, sequenced in a study of blood T cell repertoires in COVID-19. The method was immunoSEQ multiplex PCR; TCRdb's version includes in-frame clones alone and lacks a portion of them. The sample includes about 94,000 clones, 74% of them seen just once. What was sequenced was peripheral blood. The receptors come from a man aged 65 to 85 with COVID-19, enrolled during active disease.

The rearrangement uses TRBV7-3 and TRBJ2-2, with D possibly being TRBD2 (6 bases). This CDR3 has 15 residues. Trimming removed 4 bases at V and 3 bases at J, with 12 bases between. Per germline, CDR1 SGHTA and CDR2 FQGTGA. The CDR3 loop reads CASSSTGTHTGELFF. The CDR3 DNA reads as TGTGCCAGCAGCTCCACCGGGACTCACACCGGGGAGCTGTTTTTT.

In DNA, the CDR3 is TGTGCCAGCAGCGACAGTGGCAATCAGCCCCAGCATTTT. This codes for CASSDSGNQPQHF. The chain links TRBV2 to TRBJ1-5; possible D gene TRBD1, 5 bases. Trimming pared 6 bases from V and 2 bases from J, leaving 8 bases between. The CDR3 length is 13 residues. Germline V gene lookup returns CDR1 SNHLY and CDR2 FYNNEI.

This clone was detected only once. V gene TRBV23-1 combines with J gene TRBJ2-6; 7 bases map to TRBD1. TRBV23-1 is recorded as an ORF, its role being uncertain. The CDR3 contains 19 residues. After removal of 0 bases from V and 0 bases from J, the junction contained 8 bases not matched to a gene. The CDR3 region is CASSQSRQGRDSGANVLTF. CDR3 nucleotide sequence: TGCGCCAGCAGTCAATCGCGACAGGGAAGGGACTCTGGGGCCAACGTCCTGACTTTC.

CDR3 sequence: CASSPYAGEQYF. The CDR3 coding sequence is TGTGCCAGCAGCCCGTACGCGGGTGAGCAGTACTTC. The chain carries TRBV7-2 and TRBJ2-7, with D perhaps TRBD2 (5 bases). V was pared by 5 bases and J by 7 bases, with 12 bases between. CDR1 and CDR2 (germline): SGHTA, FQGNSA. The CDR3 loop spans 12 amino acids.

This clone was counted a few times. The chain has TRBV7-2 and TRBJ1-2, with D possibly TRBD1 on 5 matching bases. This CDR3 region has 15 residues. Deletions cut 2 bases from V and 4 bases from J, with 14 bases between. Germline loops: CDR1 SGHTA, CDR2 FQGNSA. CDR3 sequence reads: CASSLSSGGSYGYTF. CDR3 bases: TGTGCCAGCAGCTTATCGTCCGGGGGTAGCTATGGCTACACCTTC.

V usage is TRBV11-2 and J usage is TRBJ2-1, with 7 bases fitting TRBD2. Germline lookup yields CDR1 SGHAT and CDR2 FQNNGV. V trimming: 3 bases; J trimming: 10 bases; junction bases outside the gene matches: 6. The CDR3 is made up of 13 amino acids. CDR3 DNA: TGTGCCAGCAGCTTGGGTCTAGCGGAAGAGCAGTTCTTC. It translates to CASSLGLAEEQFF.

J is TRBJ1-1 and V is TRBV10-1; TRBD1 might be the D (5 bases). V was shortened by 7 bases and J by 4 bases, with 16 bases between the two germline ends. Germline lookup yields CDR1 WNHNN and CDR2 SYGVQD (reference sequence). This CDR3 has 14 residues. The chain's CDR3 is CASKENPGITEAFF. The CDR3 DNA is TGCGCCAGCAAGGAGAACCCAGGGATCACTGAAGCTTTCTTT.

The V and J genes are TRBV30 and TRBJ1-3; D is uncertain. V lost 4 bases to trimming and J lost 0 bases, with 7 bases between them. The CDR3 runs to 13 residues. Germline V CDR1 and CDR2: GTSNPN, SVGIG (reference sequence). The CDR3 loop reads CAWNTLSGNTIYF. Written as DNA, the CDR3 is TGTGCCTGGAACACCCTCTCTGGAAACACCATATATTTT.

The CDR3 spells CASSLAEPGETQYF. CDR3 coding DNA: TGCGCCAGCAGCTTGGCGGAACCCGGGGAGACCCAGTACTTC. The gene calls are TRBV5-1 and TRBJ2-5, with no clear D. The CDR3 spans 14 residues. V lost 0 bases and J 5 bases, leaving 11 bases between the germline ends. The germline gives CDR1 SGHRS, CDR2 YFSETQ. Full variable domain (outside the CDR3, taken from reference TRBV5-1 and TRBJ2-5): KAGVTQTPRYLIKTRGQQVTLSCSPISGHRSVSWYQQTPGQGLQFLFEYFSETQRNKGNFPGRFSGRQFSNSRSEMNVSTLELGDSALYLCASSLAEPGETQYFGPGTRLLVL.

The chain combines TRBV24-1 with TRBJ2-3; no firm D call. V was trimmed by 9 bases and J by 0 bases, leaving 9 bases between them. The CDR3 consists of 13 residues. Germline values: CDR1 KGHDR, CDR2 SFDVKD. The CDR3 nucleotides are TGTGCCACCGGCCACCCGAGCACAGATACGCAGTATTTT. Protein: CATGHPSTDTQYF.

The chain employs TRBV29-1 and TRBJ2-7; TRBD2 aligns across 13 bases. The germline V gene encodes CDR1 SQVTM and CDR2 ANQGSEA. The CDR3 contains 14 residues. Trimming cost V 4 bases and J 5 bases; bases outside gene matches: 5. The CDR3 loop is CSVGGLAGVNEQYF. In nucleotides, the CDR3 is TGCAGCGTTGGTGGACTAGCGGGAGTAAACGAGCAGTACTTC.

The CDR3 reads CASSQVSRTEAFF. CDR3 bases: TGTGCCAGCAGCCAAGTGTCTAGGACTGAAGCTTTCTTT. V is TRBV4-2 and J is TRBJ1-1; D is ambiguous. The CDR3 is made up of 13 amino acids. Trimming took 1 base from V and 5 from J, leaving 8 bases between them. Germline values: CDR1 LGHNA, CDR2 YNFKEQ.

V is TRBV28 and J is TRBJ2-5, with 11 bases aligning to TRBD1. The CDR3 totals 16 residues. Trimming cost V 5 bases and J 3 bases; bases outside gene matches: 8. Per the germline V gene, CDR1 is MDHEN and CDR2 is SYDVKM. The DNA of the CDR3 is TGTGCCAGCAGTCTCGGGACAGGGGGTGGGGAAGAGACCCAGTACTTC. Translated: CASSLGTGGGEETQYF. Complete variable domain (other parts from reference TRBV28 and TRBJ2-5): DVKVTQSSRYLVKRTGEKVFLECVQDMDHENMFWYRQDPGLGLRLIYFSYDVKMKEKGDIPEGYSVSREKKERFSLILESASTNQTSMYLCASSLGTGGGEETQYFGPGTRLLVL.

This rearrangement joins TRBV19 to TRBJ2-7; 13 bases fit TRBD2. The CDR3 totals 14 residues. Germline CDR1 is LNHDA and CDR2 is SQIVND (reference sequence). The J segment lost 3 bases and the V segment lost 8 bases, leaving 4 bases of the junction unmatched. CDR3 in amino acids: CASSRTSGSYEQYF. The CDR3, as DNA: TGTGCCAGTTCCCGGACTAGCGGGAGCTACGAGCAGTACTTC.

The chain joins TRBV19 to TRBJ1-2; 7 nucleotides line up with TRBD1. Germline loops: CDR1 LNHDA, CDR2 SQIVND (reference sequence). Trimming at V came to 5 bases and at J to 4 bases, leaving 10 bases not matched to a gene. The CDR3 length is 15 residues. CDR3 sequence reads: CASSAPGQYLYGYTF. The CDR3 DNA reads TGTGCCAGTAGTGCACCGGGACAGTATCTCTATGGCTACACCTTC.

The chain is built from TRBV29-1 and TRBJ2-7; 8 bases are shared with TRBD2. J lost 3 bases, V lost 4 bases, and 8 bases had no gene match. Germline V lookup: CDR1 SQVTM, CDR2 ANQGSEA. CDR3 size: 14 residues. The CDR3 protein is CSVGGGSGSYEQYF. Here the CDR3 DNA reads TGCAGCGTTGGGGGAGGGAGCGGGAGCTACGAGCAGTACTTC.

The chain combines TRBV13 with TRBJ2-7; TRBD2 agrees at 11 bases. The CDR3 length is 14 residues. Trimming removed 6 bases from V and 3 bases from J; junction bases left unmatched: 4. Germline V gives CDR1 PRHDT, CDR2 FYEKMQ (reference sequence). The CDR3 DNA reads as TGTGCCAGCAGTCGACTAGCGGGGATCTACGAGCAGTACTTC. Amino acid sequence: CASSRLAGIYEQYF.

The chain joins TRBV7-8 to TRBJ2-7; a possible D gene is TRBD1 (6 bases). The CDR3 totals 15 residues. Germline V lookup: CDR1 SGHVS, CDR2 FQNEAQ. The V end was cut by 4 bases, the J end by 0 bases, with 13 bases between. This CDR3 is CASSSAYRDSYEQYF. In nucleotides, the CDR3 is TGTGCCAGCAGCTCCGCCTACAGGGACTCCTACGAGCAGTACTTC.

The chain couples TRBV11-3 to TRBJ2-1; no clear D gene. Trimming cost V 8 bases and J 5 bases, with 16 bases left between them. Germline lookup yields CDR1 SGHNT and CDR2 YENEEA. The CDR3 length is 14 residues. The DNA of the CDR3 is TGTGCCAGCTCCAGGTCGCACCCTAACAATGAGCAGTTCTTC. Its protein product is CASSRSHPNNEQFF.

This clone turned up a few times. The V and J genes are TRBV3-1 (or the pseudogene TRBV3-2) and TRBJ2-1; TRBD2 agrees at 10 bases. V lost 0 bases to trimming and J lost 4 bases; unmatched junction nucleotides: 9. The CDR3 is 18 amino acids. Germline V gene sequence: CDR1 LGHDT, CDR2 YNNKEL (reference sequence). CDR3 sequence: CASSQEGVRAGGYNEQFF. The CDR3 bases are TGTGCCAGCAGCCAAGAAGGGGTACGAGCGGGAGGGTACAATGAGCAGTTCTTC.

The CDR3 DNA follows: TGTGCCACCAGTGATTTGCAATCCGCGACGGGCTACAATGAGCAGTTCTTC. This translates into CATSDLQSATGYNEQFF. V and J are TRBV24-1 and TRBJ2-1, with unresolved D. CDR1 and CDR2 (germline): KGHDR, SFDVKD. The CDR3 runs to 17 residues. The germline V and J ends were trimmed by 0 bases and 3 bases, with 14 bases remaining between them.